Listed here are 30 T cell receptor beta chains from one sample, sequenced in a study of T cells in Graves' hyperthyroidism and ophthalmopathy. RNA transcripts yielded amplified TCR beta CDR3 regions. The primer set for the first-round RT-PCR of the TCR CDR3 was HTBI. From the multiplex PCR reads, TCRdb called clonotypes with MiXCR, one entry per CDR3 protein. The sample holds fewer than 750,000 distinct CDR3 sequences, around 15% seen once. The source material was blood. Source of these receptors: a woman between 40 and 50 years old with Graves' ophthalmopathy.

This clonotype was detected many times. This chain uses TRBV4-2 with TRBJ2-7, with TRBD2 identical over 7 bases. This CDR3 contains 16 residues. V gave up 0 bases and J gave up 6 bases; unmatched junction bases: 11. Germline CDR1 LGHNA, CDR2 YNFKEQ. The CDR3 DNA reads TGTGCCAGCAGCCAAGATCTGGGAGGGGATATGGGCGAGCAGTACTTC. This encodes CASSQDLGGDMGEQYF.

This clonotype was seen ten or more times. This rearrangement joins TRBV11-1 to TRBJ2-5, with D uncertain. The CDR3 is made up of 12 amino acids. From germline, CDR1 is SGHAT and CDR2 FQDESV (reference sequence). Trimming cost V 8 bases and J 1 base, with 8 bases left between them. In DNA, the CDR3 is TGTGCCAGCCGCCGAGCCCAAGAGACCCAGTACTTC. Its protein is CASRRAQETQYF.

This rearrangement joins TRBV10-3 to TRBJ1-2, with D tentatively TRBD1 (6 bases). Trimming left V 4 bases short and J 4 bases short, with 19 bases between. This CDR3 comprises 16 residues. Germline CDR1 ENHRY, CDR2 SYGVKD. The DNA for the CDR3 is TGTGCCATCAGTGTTAGACAGGACCAACAGACCTATGGCTACACCTTC. It codes for CAISVRQDQQTYGYTF.

Many counts were recorded for this clonotype. The chain uses TRBV9 and TRBJ1-2, with 7 bases matching TRBD1. Germline-derived CDR1 and CDR2 are SGDLS and YYNGEE. With V trimmed by 4 bases and J by 7 bases, 4 bases remained unmatched. The CDR3 has 12 amino acids. CDR3 sequence (DNA): TGTGCCAGCAGCCACGGACAGGTTGGCTACACCTTC. Protein: CASSHGQVGYTF.

At least ten counts were recorded for this clonotype. This chain joins TRBV2 and TRBJ1-1; no firm D call. Germline lookup yields CDR1 SNHLY and CDR2 FYNNEI. V lost 5 bases and J lost 1, with 14 bases in between. The CDR3 is 15 amino acids. The CDR3 protein is CASSPRGSGNTEAFF. The CDR3 coding sequence is TGTGCCAGCAGTCCTAGAGGCTCCGGGAACACTGAAGCTTTCTTT.

A few counts support this clonotype. The rearrangement links TRBV19 to TRBJ2-2; D might be TRBD1 (6 bases). This CDR3 has 19 residues. Trimming took off 4 bases at V and 1 base at J, with 22 bases between the two ends. Germline loops: CDR1 LNHDA, CDR2 SQIVND (reference sequence). In DNA, the CDR3 is TGTGCCAGTAGTACCTCCAGGGGTTTTGGCGGAGTGAACACCGGGGAGCTGTTTTTT. Translating it yields CASSTSRGFGGVNTGELFF.

This clonotype was seen ten or more times. V usage is TRBV12-3 or TRBV12-4 and J usage is TRBJ2-2, with TRBD1 matching over 11 bases. CDR3 length: 16 amino acids. The trim removed 5 bases at V and 6 bases at J, leaving 8 bases unmatched. The DNA for the CDR3 is TGTGCCAGCAGTCCAATGGACAGGGGGCGGTCCGGGGAGCTGTTTTTT. The encoded protein is CASSPMDRGRSGELFF.

The chain employs TRBV20-1 and TRBJ2-7; unclear D gene. Trimming stripped 3 bases from V and 0 bases from J, with 9 bases between. The CDR3 sequence is 13 residues long. CDR1 DFQATT and CDR2 SNEGSKA come from the germline V gene (reference sequence). This CDR3 is CSARRYSSYEQYF. The CDR3 region has the DNA TGCAGTGCTAGGCGGTACAGCTCCTACGAGCAGTACTTC.

The sample holds many counts of this clonotype. J is TRBJ2-2 and V is TRBV6-2 or TRBV6-3; no firm D call. With 5 bases removed from V and 8 bases from J, the gap between germline ends came to 6 bases. Germline values: CDR1 MNHEY, CDR2 SVGEGT. This CDR3 comprises 11 residues. The CDR3 coding sequence is TGTGCCAGCAGTAAACTTGGGGAGCTGTTTTTT. Protein sequence: CASSKLGELFF.

This clonotype came up many times. The chain links TRBV28 to TRBJ2-4, with TRBD1 identical over 9 bases. This CDR3 has 17 residues. The junction had 10 bases not matched to a gene; V was cut back by 4 bases and J by 3 bases. Germline V gene data show CDR1 as MDHEN and CDR2 as SYDVKM. The CDR3 region is CASSSTMDRGFKNIQYF. The CDR3 DNA sequence: TGTGCCAGCAGTTCAACTATGGACAGGGGCTTCAAAAACATTCAGTACTTC.

The V call is TRBV28, the J call TRBJ1-1; D is ambiguous. The V gene's germline CDR1 is MDHEN and CDR2 SYDVKM. The CDR3 is 14 amino acids. Trimming took off 2 bases at V and 1 base at J, with 8 bases between the two ends. The chain's CDR3 is CASSLQAGNTEAFF. The CDR3 nucleotides read TGTGCCAGCAGTTTACAAGCGGGGAACACTGAAGCTTTCTTT.

This clonotype was picked up a small number of times. This may stem from a read error, because a much larger clone lies one nucleotide away. The chain has TRBV10-2 and TRBJ1-5; D is undetermined. CDR1 is WSHSY, CDR2 SAAADI, per germline. CDR3 length equals 16 residues. The CDR3 nucleotides read TGCGCCCGCAGTGTTGACCACAACCCGGTCAATCAGCCCCAGCATTTT. This sequence encodes CARSVDHNPVNQPQHF.

The chain combines TRBV6-1 with TRBJ1-5; 7 bases agree with TRBD1. The CDR3 runs to 17 residues. Germline assignment: CDR1 MNHNS and CDR2 SASEGT. The trim removed 1 base at V and 2 bases at J, leaving 8 bases unmatched. CDR3 coding DNA: TGTGCCAGCAGTGAAGGGGACAGAGTGCGAGGCAATCAGCCCCAGCATTTT. It encodes CASSEGDRVRGNQPQHF.

This clonotype was seen ten or more times. V gene TRBV5-1 combines with J gene TRBJ1-1; TRBD1 matches at 8 bases. Trimming cost V 3 bases and J 2 bases; bases outside gene matches: 9. Germline CDR1 is SGHRS and CDR2 is YFSETQ. This CDR3 spans 16 amino acids. The chain's CDR3 is CASSSGQGRLNTEAFF. The CDR3 DNA reads TGCGCCAGCAGCTCCGGACAGGGAAGACTTAACACTGAAGCTTTCTTT.

This clonotype was counted at least ten times. The chain uses TRBV12-3 or TRBV12-4 and TRBJ1-2, with D maybe TRBD1 (5 bases). The CDR3 is 14 amino acids. V lost 3 bases to trimming and J lost 4 bases, with 12 bases between them. The CDR3 is CASSLLGGSYGYTF. The CDR3, as DNA: TGTGCCAGCAGTTTGTTGGGGGGATCCTATGGCTACACCTTC.

Only a few counts were recorded for this clonotype. The J gene is TRBJ2-7, the V gene TRBV2; TRBD2 matches at 14 bases. J lost 5 bases, V lost 5 bases, and 5 bases had no gene match. Germline loops: CDR1 SNHLY, CDR2 FYNNEI. The CDR3 is made up of 15 amino acids. As DNA, the CDR3 is TGTGCCAGCAGTAGAGGGACTAGCGGGAGTAACGAGCAGTACTTC. Amino acid sequence: CASSRGTSGSNEQYF. The complete variable domain, with remaining parts taken from reference TRBV2 and TRBJ2-7, reads EPEVTQTPSHQVTQMGQEVILRCVPISNHLYFYWYRQILGQKVEFLVSFYNNEISEKSEIFDDQFSVERPDGSNFTLKIRSTKLEDSAMYFCASSRGTSGSNEQYFGPGTRLTVT.

This clonotype was counted ten times or more. The chain couples TRBV7-8 to TRBJ1-1, with D perhaps matching TRBD1 (6 bases). CDR1 is SGHVS and CDR2 is FQNEAQ in the germline V gene. Trimming took off 6 bases at V and 11 bases at J, with 16 bases between the two ends. CDR3 size: 12 residues. CDR3 amino acids: CASSLRTGWAFF. CDR3 DNA: TGTGCCAGCAGTTTACGAACAGGGTGGGCTTTCTTT.

The sample holds many counts of this clonotype. At one end, the junction sequence differs from germline, possibly due to a read error. The chain has TRBV20-1 and TRBJ1-5; TRBD1 matches at 9 bases. This CDR3 contains 15 residues. CDR1 and CDR2 from the germline V gene are DFQATT and SNEGSKA (reference sequence). The CDR3 bases are TGCAGTGCCACTGACGCCACAGGGGGCAACCAGCCCCAGCATTTT. Its translation: CSATDATGGNQPQHF.

This clonotype has ten or more counts. The DNA for the CDR3 is TGTGCCAGCAGCTTTACAGGAAGCAATCAGCCCCAGCATTTT. Amino acid sequence: CASSFTGSNQPQHF. This chain uses TRBV27 with TRBJ1-5, with D perhaps TRBD1 (5 bases). CDR1 is MNHEY, CDR2 SMNVEV, per germline (reference sequence). The CDR3 consists of 14 residues. V lost 6 bases, J lost 1 base, and 10 bases lay in between.

This clonotype was observed many times. The CDR3 end shows no conserved phenylalanine or tryptophan, and so a read error is likely. Here the CDR3 DNA reads TGTGCCACCAGTGGTCAGGGGGTTAACTATGGCTACACCGTC. Its translation: CATSGQGVNYGYTV. The chain employs TRBV24-1 and TRBJ1-2; TRBD1 matches 7 bases. The V gene's germline CDR1 is KGHDR and CDR2 SFDVKD. The CDR3 is 14 amino acids. J gave up 1 base and V 5 bases, and 3 bases lay outside the gene matches.

This clonotype was counted many times. The V and J genes are TRBV18 and TRBJ2-7; 7 nucleotides align to TRBD1. The ends lost 0 bases at V and 2 bases at J; junction bases unmatched: 4. This CDR3 is built from 15 residues. The V gene's germline CDR1 is KGHSH and CDR2 LQKENI. The CDR3, as DNA: TGTGCCAGCTCACCACCGGGGACAGCTACCTACGAGCAGTACTTC. It is translated as CASSPPGTATYEQYF.

This clonotype was observed at least ten times. The V and J genes are TRBV2 and TRBJ1-2; D remains ambiguous. The V end was cut by 3 bases, the J end by 7 bases, with 6 bases between. The CDR3 is 11 residues long. Germline V lookup: CDR1 SNHLY, CDR2 FYNNEI. The CDR3 protein is CASSEEVGYTF. In nucleotides, the CDR3 is TGTGCCAGCAGTGAGGAGGTTGGCTACACCTTC.

This clonotype was recorded many times. The chain carries TRBV28 and TRBJ2-7; D unresolved. Germline CDR1 is MDHEN and CDR2 is SYDVKM. The CDR3 has 13 residues. V shed 6 bases and J shed 3 bases, with 12 bases lying between them. The CDR3 nucleotides are TGTGCCAGCAGCTTAACAGACTTCTACGAGCAGTACTTC. Translated: CASSLTDFYEQYF.

The chain employs TRBV6-5 and TRBJ1-1; a possible D gene is TRBD1 (5 bases). In germline, CDR1 is MNHEY, CDR2 SVGAGI. The V gene lost 1 base and the J gene lost 0 bases, with 9 bases spanning the gap. CDR3 length: 15 amino acids. DNA for the CDR3: TGTGCCAGCAGTTACTGGGACGGCCTGAACACTGAAGCTTTCTTT. This encodes CASSYWDGLNTEAFF.

The V gene is TRBV15, the J gene TRBJ2-7; 7 nucleotides agree with TRBD2. After removal of 4 bases from V and 4 bases from J, the junction contained 13 bases not matched to a gene. The germline V gene encodes CDR1 LNHNV and CDR2 YYDKDF (reference sequence). This CDR3 has 16 residues. The CDR3 region is CATSKLGGSTQYEQYF. The CDR3 DNA sequence: TGTGCCACCAGCAAGTTGGGGGGGAGCACCCAATACGAGCAGTACTTC.

The chain joins TRBV5-5 to TRBJ2-2; D uncertain. This CDR3 contains 11 residues. Germline V gene data show CDR1 as SGHKS and CDR2 as YYEKEE (reference sequence). The V and J ends lost 0 bases and 10 bases respectively, with 4 bases between them. The chain's CDR3 is CASSLALELFF. The DNA for the CDR3 is TGTGCCAGCAGCTTGGCCTTGGAGCTGTTTTTT.

This clonotype was seen ten or more times. The V gene is TRBV20-1, the J gene TRBJ2-5; 12 bases match TRBD2. Germline V gene lookup returns CDR1 DFQATT and CDR2 SNEGSKA (reference sequence). The CDR3 is 15 amino acids. J was trimmed by 7 bases and V by 1 base; bases with no gene match: 7. The CDR3 DNA reads as TGCAGTGCTAGAGCCCCGACTAGCGGGAGAACGACCCAGTACTTC. Amino acid sequence: CSARAPTSGRTTQYF.

This chain uses TRBV9 with TRBJ2-1; D is ambiguous. Trimming took 1 base from V and 13 from J, leaving 12 bases between them. CDR3 size: 12 residues. Germline CDR1 SGDLS, CDR2 YYNGEE. CDR3 region: CASSVIGSHQFF. Written as DNA, the CDR3 is TGTGCCAGCAGCGTAATTGGCAGCCATCAGTTCTTC. Looking up the rest from reference TRBV9 and TRBJ2-1 gives the full variable domain: DSGVTQTPKHLITATGQRVTLRCSPRSGDLSVYWYQQSLDQGLQFLIQYYNGEERAKGNILERFSAQQFPDLHSELNLSSLELGDSALYFCASSVIGSHQFFGPGTRLTVL.

A few counts support this clonotype. This sequence joins TRBV29-1 and TRBJ2-7, with 9 bases identical to TRBD1. The CDR3 consists of 13 residues. The J segment lost 2 bases and the V segment lost 6 bases, leaving 5 bases of the junction unmatched. The V gene's germline CDR1 is SQVTM and CDR2 ANQGSEA. CDR3 nucleotide sequence: TGCAGCGTCCGGGACAGGGTTGCCTACGAGCAGTACTTC. Translating it yields CSVRDRVAYEQYF.

This clonotype was seen only a few times. V is TRBV5-6 and J is TRBJ2-5; 7 bases are shared with TRBD1. Germline lookup yields CDR1 SGHDT and CDR2 YYEEEE. The CDR3 sequence is 15 residues long. Unmatched junction bases numbered 5, after V lost 0 bases and J lost 3 bases. CDR3 DNA sequence: TGTGCCAGCAGCTTGGCCTACAGGGGAGAAGAGACCCAGTACTTC. It specifies CASSLAYRGEETQYF.